This T cell receptor beta chain appears in the sequencing data of a study of blood T cells in healthy people across ages (dated by TCRdb to about 2015). For the wider study: In model experiments, template switching captured about one uniquely barcoded TCR beta cDNA molecule for every two T cells. The study measured age-related changes in TCR beta repertoire diversity using deep sequencing normalized with unique cDNA molecular identifiers. Using the same blood draw, the study looked at two additional independent replicas of 1 million unique cDNA reads for two donors, one aged 18 to 30 and the other aged 80 or older. The donors were split into four age groups: young (average 16 years), middle-aged (39), aged (62) and long-lived (under 90). Study-level results and caveats: Conclusive comparison of naive and antigen-experienced compartments was prevented by the profiling of bulk unsorted PBMCs. A strong correlation was found between observed TCR beta diversity and the percentage of naive T cells measured by flow cytometry. The CMV infection status of donors was not known, potentially confounding age-related changes in expanded clonotypes. Compared with the aged group, the long-lived group had more naive CD4+ T cells, fewer expanded clones and increased TCR diversity, suggesting age selection. Total diversity estimates from one million sequenced T cells were considered lower bounds and underestimates. As age increased, observed TCR beta diversity per million T cells dropped in a roughly linear way, and a significant reduction was already evident by age about 36.

This clonotype was recorded a few times. The target of this receptor is not known. Base qualities are not provided; no much larger clone lies one nucleotide away. The roughly 39 donors, aged roughly 6 to 95 years, were systemically healthy Caucasian individuals from Russia. Roughly 10 milliliters of peripheral blood were drawn from each donor into EDTA-treated Vacutainer tubes. PBMCs were isolated by Ficoll-Paque density-gradient centrifugation, with at least 6 million obtained per sample. Total RNA, at least 6 micrograms per sample, was extracted from PBMCs with Trizol reagent. For every donor, an aliquot of PBMCs went through flow cytometry to measure the percentages of naive CD45RAhigh/CD27high T cells. Per the germline V gene (reference sequence), MNHNY is the CDR1 and SVGAGI is the CDR2. The CDR3 covers 15 residues, taking in both the cysteine and the phenylalanine. Kept here is only the CDR3 DNA, which spans 45 bases and is read in frame from base 1. V loses 6 bases, J loses 0 bases, and the germline ends lie 13 bases apart.

The library was prepared using 5' RACE. TCRdb records Illumina HiSeq 2500 as the sequencer. A second PCR of roughly 7 to 11 cycles was performed with a sample-barcoded 5' primer and a J-beta primer mix. Each TCR beta cDNA molecule received a unique molecular identifier from a template-switch 5' adaptor carrying 12 random nucleotides. At least 3 million CDR3-containing paired-end reads were obtained from each sample. All of the RNA was converted into first-strand cDNA using the Mint cDNA synthesis kit, with a TRBC-specific oligonucleotide serving as the primer. All cDNA was treated with uracil-DNA glycosylase and then went through a first 18-cycle PCR with the universal primers M1SS and BC2_uni_R. Regarding the original processing steps: For normalization, 1 million high-quality reads, each with a distinct molecular identifier, were randomly selected from each sample. Reads sharing molecular identifiers were discarded rather than binned into consensus sequences. MiTCR, with a Q25 quality threshold and the strictest error-elimination algorithm, was used for CDR3 identification, clonotype clustering and error correction. A nonparametric unseen species model with Euler transformation was used to estimate a lower bound on total TCR beta diversity. TCRdb handled the public reads itself, with Q25 trimming in fastp and clone calling in MiXCR, and kept productive beta chains. Rows with a matching CDR3 protein are joined into one entry that keeps the most common DNA and genes. It is TCRdb's table, rather than the study itself, that gives the V and J calls and clone size. The sample table lists 750,000 to 1,000,000 distinct CDR3 sequences, 25% to 35% of them with a count of one. The ten largest clonotypes hold roughly 10% of the sample.

The same sample was also used in a study of T cells of mothers and their children. Per the second study: The donors were nine systemically healthy Caucasian individuals, made up of three mothers and their six children. cDNA synthesis used all of the extracted RNA, with around 1.6 ug of RNA in each 15 ul reaction. Sample barcodes and 2-4 random nucleotides were added via the M1S primer in the second PCR. More than 8.5 million TCR beta CDR3 reads were obtained from each mother, and millions of reads were obtained from each child. Thymic selection similarly shapes TCR recombination output in related and unrelated pairs, with minor effect from inherited differences. Normalized repertoire overlap in related mother-child pairs was always slightly higher than in unrelated mother-child pairs, but the difference was never significant. No persistent microchimeric T cell clones were detected, at a sensitivity of approximately 110 clones per million clonotypes. In the study, deep NGS was used to compare the TCR beta repertoires of mothers and children, and features distinguishing related mother-child pairs from unrelated individuals were sought. The mean age was 40 +/- 4 years for the mothers and around 11 +/- 4 years for the children. After adapters were ligated using NEBNext reagents, the libraries underwent 100+100 nt paired-end sequencing on an Illumina HiSeq 2000. To prevent cross-contamination, the mother and child libraries were prepared a month apart and were sequenced in separate runs. Between roughly 500,000 and 2,300,000 distinct TCR beta clonotypes were identified per donor. Naive TCR beta clonotypes were estimated from low-frequency clonotypes matched to each donor's FACS-determined naive share, without sorting.

This chain is built from TRBV6-6 and TRBJ2-3, with the D gene call left open. Sequenced material: blood. This clonotype was obtained from a woman between 40 and 50 years old in good health. In nucleotide form, the sequence is TGTGCCAGCAGCTACGGGCACGATAGCACAGATACGCAGTATTTT. This codes for CASSYGHDSTDTQYF.